This T cell receptor (beta chain) derives from a study of T-cell memory formation after mild COVID-19. Study-wide findings and caveats: Of the contracting clones, CD4+ ones lay mainly in CM and EM, and CD8+ ones in EMRA.

There are a few counts of this clonotype. What it binds is not known. This CDR3 contains 15 residues. The V end lost 8 bases, the J end lost 1 base, and 17 bases lay between the germline ends. Per the germline V gene, CDR1 is MNHNY and CDR2 is SVGAGI (reference sequence). Each CDR3 protein gets one entry after TCRdb re-called the 5' RACE reads with MiXCR. The repertoire holds 350,000 or so distinct CDR3 sequences, with more than 20% as singletons. What was sequenced was PBMCs or a T cell subset sorted from them (not recorded which). The TCR originated in a man aged 18 to 35 who had mild COVID-19 (a few samples of this study predate the infection). Cell type and time point are not known. This chain joins TRBV6-6 and TRBJ1-2; D remains ambiguous. DNA of the CDR3: TGTGCCAGCTCGGTTGAGGAGTACGATAACTATGGCTACACCTTC. Its protein product is CASSVEEYDNYGYTF.